This TCR beta chain is from a study of early T cells in non-severe SARS-CoV-2 infection. On the study more broadly: Sequencing of unsorted whole blood was done on bulk RNA, leaving chains unpaired. Findings of the study overall: VDJdb matching favored anti-spike CD8 responses, missing private and CD4 specificities.

The CDR3 has 15 residues. The V end was cut by 6 bases, the J end by 5 bases, with 22 bases between. The germline V gene has CDR1 DFQATT and CDR2 SNEGSKA (reference sequence). TCRdb reprocessed the 5' RACE reads with MiXCR, giving one entry per CDR3 protein. This sample yields 100,000 to 140,000 distinct CDR3 sequences, of which over 8.5% are seen a single time; 6.5% to 8% belongs to the top ten. Comments on this clonotype: Its antigen is not identified.

The sample consisted of whole blood. The clonotype originates from an adult who was a healthcare worker with PCR-confirmed SARS-CoV-2 infection or an uninfected control (not recorded which). The chain links TRBV20-1 to TRBJ1-1; D perhaps matches TRBD1 (5 bases). The CDR3 DNA reads TGCAGTGCCGACAAGGGGCCCCGAGGACTGACTGAAGCTTTCTTT. Its protein product is CSADKGPRGLTEAFF.